One sample yielded the 3 T cell receptor beta chains listed below, sequenced in a study of T-cell reconstitution after alpha-beta-depleted transplantation in children. The TCRbeta library incorporated unique molecular identifiers. TCRdb analysed the PCR reads with MiXCR anew, one entry per CDR3 protein. Of about 640,000 distinct CDR3 sequences in the sample, about 15% were seen once. The sample consisted of PBMCs from the stem cell graft donor, taken from the stem cell graft. The receptors shown here come from a human donor who donated a stem cell graft to a child with acute myeloid leukemia.

In regard to this clonotype: A much more abundant neighbour one base away suggests this may be a read error. The V gene is TRBV30, the J gene TRBJ2-7; 10 nucleotides align to TRBD1. The CDR3 has 18 residues. Germline V gene sequence: CDR1 GTSNPN, CDR2 SVGIG (reference sequence). CDR3 sequence (DNA): TGTGCCTGGAGTTTCTCCGGGACAGGGGCATGGTCGGGCTACGACCAGTACTTC. Protein: CAWSFSGTGAWSGYDQYF.

This clonotype was observed a single time. The V gene is TRBV7-2, the J gene TRBJ1-3; D remains ambiguous. Germline V lookup: CDR1 SGHTA, CDR2 FQGNSA. The CDR3 is made up of 16 amino acids. The V end lost 0 bases, the J end lost 2 bases, and 11 bases lay between the germline ends. The CDR3 loop is CASSLALRSAGNTIYF. The CDR3 DNA reads TGTGCCAGCAGCTTAGCGCTAAGGAGCGCTGGAAACACCATATATTTT.

This clonotype has more than one count but fewer than ten. V and J are TRBV30 and TRBJ2-3, with 11 positions matching TRBD2. Germline trimming cut 1 base from V and 2 bases from J; bases unmatched to any gene: 5. Germline-derived CDR1 and CDR2 are GTSNPN and SVGIG (reference sequence). This CDR3 comprises 16 residues. The CDR3 DNA reads as TGTGCCTGGAGTGAGGGGACTAGCGGATCCACAGATACGCAGTATTTT. Its translation: CAWSEGTSGSTDTQYF.